Below are 17 T cell receptor beta chains sequenced from a single sample in a study of shared clonotypes between healthy human individuals. Terminally differentiated effector memory CD45RA+ cells were left out of the naive CD8 fraction, which was CD45RO-negative and positively selected for CCR7. Measured with immunoSEQ multiplex PCR; TCRdb has only the in-frame clones, and not every one. This sample has roughly 890,000 clones, with almost 95% found just once. The source material was naive CD8+ T cells sorted from blood. The receptor set was obtained from a man aged 25-45 years in good health.

The J gene is TRBJ2-3, the V gene TRBV7-9; 8 bases fit TRBD2. The ends lost 2 bases at V and 1 base at J; junction bases unmatched: 5. Germline V gene lookup returns CDR1 SEHNR and CDR2 FQNEAQ (reference sequence). There are 16 residues in the CDR3. CDR3 coding DNA: TGTGCCAGCAGCTTAATACTAGCGGTGGGCACAGATACGCAGTATTTT. This sequence encodes CASSLILAVGTDTQYF.

The rearrangement joins TRBV28 to TRBJ2-1; D might be TRBD2 (5 bases). Trimming pared 6 bases from V and 0 bases from J, leaving 12 bases between. CDR1 is MDHEN, CDR2 SYDVKM, per germline. The CDR3 runs 15 residues. CDR3 protein: CASREDGSSYNEQFF. CDR3 DNA: TGTGCCAGCAGGGAGGACGGAAGCTCCTACAATGAGCAGTTCTTC.

The V gene is TRBV4-2, the J gene TRBJ2-7, with TRBD1 identical over 12 bases. Trimming removed 0 bases from V and 3 bases from J; junction bases left unmatched: 9. The germline gives CDR1 LGHNA, CDR2 YNFKEQ. CDR3 length: 18 amino acids. CDR3 DNA sequence: TGTGCCAGCAGCCAAGACCTCCTCGGGACAGGGGGCAGCTACGAGCAGTACTTC. Translation: CASSQDLLGTGGSYEQYF.

The chain joins TRBV29-1 to TRBJ2-7, with no clear D. The germline V gene encodes CDR1 SQVTM and CDR2 ANQGSEA. The CDR3 is 12 residues long. Trimming cost V 1 base and J 3 bases, with 7 bases left between them. The CDR3 coding sequence is TGCAGCGTTGAAGGGCATTTCTACGAGCAGTACTTC. Amino acids: CSVEGHFYEQYF.

This chain links TRBV20-1 with TRBJ2-7; possibly TRBD1 or TRBD2 for D (5 bases each). Deletions cut 7 bases from V and 4 bases from J, with 11 bases between. Germline V gene sequence: CDR1 DFQATT, CDR2 SNEGSKA (reference sequence). This CDR3 is 11 amino acids long. The CDR3, as DNA: TGCAGTGTAAGGGACGGATACGAGCAGTACTTC. It specifies CSVRDGYEQYF.

The chain links TRBV7-2 to TRBJ2-7; D is ambiguous. Trimming removed 2 bases at V and 2 bases at J, with 16 bases between. Germline CDR1 reads SGHTA; CDR2 reads FQGNSA. This CDR3 has 16 amino acids. Here the CDR3 DNA reads TGTGCCAGCAGCTTACCCCCCTCGGAAGTAACCTACGAGCAGTACTTC. It encodes CASSLPPSEVTYEQYF.

The V call is TRBV28, the J call TRBJ2-5; 8 nucleotides align to TRBD1. The J segment lost 2 bases and the V segment lost 4 bases, leaving 18 bases of the junction unmatched. The CDR3 runs 19 residues. Germline V gene sequence: CDR1 MDHEN, CDR2 SYDVKM. The CDR3 region has the DNA TGTGCCAGCAGTTGGAACTACCGGGACAGGAGTAGACTTCAAGAGACCCAGTACTTC. It yields the protein CASSWNYRDRSRLQETQYF.

The V and J genes are TRBV2 and TRBJ2-7; D is possibly TRBD1 or TRBD2 (5 bases each). Germline CDR1 is SNHLY and CDR2 is FYNNEI. The ends were cut back, 4 bases at V and 2 bases at J, with 15 bases in the middle. The CDR3 is 15 amino acids. The CDR3 DNA reads as TGTGCCAGCAGTGTAACCGGGACCCCAGCCTACGAGCAGTACTTC. Translated, it gives CASSVTGTPAYEQYF.

The rearrangement joins TRBV11-2 to TRBJ2-7; no clear D gene. The V and J ends lost 5 bases and 2 bases respectively, with 7 bases between them. This CDR3 contains 12 residues. Germline CDR1 is SGHAT and CDR2 is FQNNGV. CDR3 in amino acids: CASSIAAYEQYF. In nucleotides, the CDR3 is TGTGCCAGCAGCATCGCGGCCTACGAGCAGTACTTC.

V gene TRBV14 combines with J gene TRBJ2-7, with 9 bases fitting TRBD2. CDR3 length equals 16 residues. Germline-derived CDR1 and CDR2 are SGHDN and FVKESK. V lost 0 bases, J lost 7 bases, and 10 bases stayed unmatched. CDR3 sequence: CASSQELAGPWGEQYF. The CDR3 coding sequence is TGTGCCAGCAGCCAAGAGCTAGCGGGACCCTGGGGGGAGCAGTACTTC.

This chain uses TRBV19 with TRBJ2-1; 9 bases match TRBD1. V lost 6 bases and J lost 0; bases outside the gene matches: 6. CDR1 and CDR2 from the germline V gene are LNHDA and SQIVND (reference sequence). The CDR3 has 16 residues. The CDR3: CASSPGQGSSYNEQFF. DNA of the CDR3: TGTGCCAGTAGCCCGGGACAGGGAAGCTCCTACAATGAGCAGTTCTTC.

The V gene is TRBV4-1, the J gene TRBJ2-1; no clear D. In germline, CDR1 is MGHRA, CDR2 YSYEKL. The germline V and J ends were trimmed by 3 bases and 5 bases, with 8 bases remaining between them. The CDR3 has 13 residues. The CDR3 DNA reads TGCGCCAGCAGCCAGAATAGTAACAATGAGCAGTTCTTC. This sequence encodes CASSQNSNNEQFF.

The chain uses TRBV6-1 and TRBJ2-4; the match to TRBD1 covers 7 bases. Germline trimming cut 2 bases from V and 7 bases from J; bases unmatched to any gene: 5. The V gene's germline CDR1 is MNHNS and CDR2 SASEGT. This CDR3 comprises 14 residues. In DNA, the CDR3 is TGTGCCAGCAGTGAACTTGGGACAGAGAACATTCAGTACTTC. It yields the protein CASSELGTENIQYF.

As for this clone: This clone may be a read error of a much larger clone one base away. The chain has TRBV6-5 and TRBJ2-7, with D unresolved. CDR1 and CDR2 from the germline V gene are MNHEY and SVGAGI. V was shortened by 4 bases and J by 3 bases, with 4 bases between the two germline ends. The CDR3 sequence is 11 residues long. The CDR3 nucleotides are TGTGCCAGCAGTTGGAACTACGAGCAGTACTTC. Encoded protein: CASSWNYEQYF.

As to this clone: Other DNA sequences of this sample code for an identical CDR3. The V gene is TRBV7-2, the J gene TRBJ2-7; D remains unclear. CDR3 length: 11 amino acids. Trimming removed 4 bases at V and 2 bases at J, with 3 bases between. Germline CDR1 SGHTA, CDR2 FQGNSA. In nucleotides, the CDR3 is TGTGCCAGCAGCTCAGCCTACGAGCAGTACTTC. Translated, it gives CASSSAYEQYF.

The chain has TRBV7-6 and TRBJ2-7, with a weak D call TRBD2 (6 bases). Germline V CDR1 and CDR2: SGHVS, FNYEAQ. V was trimmed by 5 bases and J by 3 bases, leaving 14 bases between them. This CDR3 is built from 14 residues. The CDR3 region has the DNA TGTGCCAGCAGCCTACTAGCCTTCGGCTACGAGCAGTACTTC. Protein product: CASSLLAFGYEQYF.

This rearrangement joins TRBV6-6 to TRBJ2-3; the D gene is possibly TRBD1 (5 bases). From germline, CDR1 is MNHNY and CDR2 SVGAGI (reference sequence). The CDR3 is made up of 15 amino acids. V was pared by 5 bases and J by 4 bases, with 16 bases between. Here the CDR3 DNA reads TGTGCCAGCAGTGCACAGGCCACAAATGCAGATACGCAGTATTTT. It specifies CASSAQATNADTQYF.